What follows are 25 T cell receptor beta chains derived from one specimen sequenced in a study of identical twins. MiXCR, run by TCRdb on the 5' RACE reads, gives a single entry per CDR3 protein. The sample lists over 600,000 distinct CDR3 sequences, approximately 22% seen once, with more than 4% in the top ten. These same records also appear under a second study, on T cells expressing NK-cell markers.

The sequenced sample was PBMCs. Receptor source: a woman under 30 in good health.

The chain combines TRBV7-2 with TRBJ2-3, with a weak D call TRBD1 (7 bases). The germline V gene encodes CDR1 SGHTA and CDR2 FQGNSA. The CDR3 extends over 16 amino acids. V gave up 1 base and J gave up 2 bases, with 13 bases separating them. The CDR3 region is CASSLGGGGHTDTQYF. Here the CDR3 DNA reads TGTGCCAGCAGCTTAGGAGGAGGGGGCCACACAGATACGCAGTATTTT.

This clonotype was counted only a few times. V is TRBV20-1 and J is TRBJ1-5, with a possible D match to TRBD1 (5 bases). The CDR3 covers 13 residues. Trimming left V 6 bases short and J 0 bases short, with 9 bases between. Germline values: CDR1 DFQATT, CDR2 SNEGSKA (reference sequence). The chain's CDR3 is CSAGTYSNQPQHF. In DNA, the CDR3 is TGCAGTGCAGGGACTTATAGCAATCAGCCCCAGCATTTT.

A few counts support this clonotype. The chain has TRBV27 and TRBJ2-7, with TRBD2 matching over 13 bases. This CDR3 has 17 residues. CDR1 and CDR2 (germline): MNHEY, SMNVEV (reference sequence). Unmatched junction bases numbered 7, after V lost 2 bases and J lost 3 bases. Written as DNA, the CDR3 is TGTGCCAGCAGTTTAAGGACTAGCGGGAGTTGGTTCTACGAGCAGTACTTC. Translated, it gives CASSLRTSGSWFYEQYF.

The rearrangement joins TRBV14 to TRBJ1-1; tentatively, D is TRBD1 (6 bases). CDR1 and CDR2 (germline): SGHDN, FVKESK. The CDR3 is 14 amino acids. The V gene lost 2 bases and the J gene lost 2 bases, with 9 bases spanning the gap. The CDR3 loop is CASSQWGLNTEAFF. As DNA, the CDR3 is TGTGCCAGCAGCCAATGGGGGCTTAACACTGAAGCTTTCTTT.

CDR3 residues: CASSLGTTGYGYTF. As DNA, the CDR3 is TGTGCCAGCAGCTTAGGTACCACGGGCTATGGCTACACCTTC. The V gene is TRBV7-6, the J gene TRBJ1-2; D unresolved. The CDR3 length is 14 residues. Germline CDR1 reads SGHVS; CDR2 reads FNYEAQ. V was shortened by 1 base and J by 4 bases, with 10 bases between the two germline ends. Full variable domain (rest looked up from reference TRBV7-6 and TRBJ1-2): GAGVSQSPRYKVTKRGQDVALRCDPISGHVSLYWYRQALGQGPEFLTYFNYEAQQDKSGLPNDRFSAERPEGSISTLTIQRTEQRDSAMYRCASSLGTTGYGYTFGSGTRLTVV.

V gene TRBV12-3 or TRBV12-4 combines with J gene TRBJ2-1; no firm D call. The length of the CDR3 is 15 residues. Trimming cost V 8 bases and J 6 bases, with 20 bases left between them. CDR3 protein: CASLWNRAPGNEQFF. The DNA of the CDR3 is TGTGCCAGCCTCTGGAACCGGGCTCCGGGCAATGAGCAGTTCTTC.

This clonotype was counted between two and nine times. The chain carries TRBV5-1 and TRBJ2-1; D tentatively fits TRBD1 or TRBD2 (5 bases each). V was trimmed by 0 bases and J by 7 bases, leaving 17 bases between them. Germline V gives CDR1 SGHRS, CDR2 YFSETQ. The CDR3 consists of 16 residues. The CDR3 spells CASSLGDGTYRNEQFF. The CDR3 DNA reads as TGCGCCAGCAGCTTGGGGGACGGTACCTACAGGAATGAGCAGTTCTTC.

This chain joins TRBV12-3 or TRBV12-4 and TRBJ1-1, with D possibly TRBD1 on 5 matching bases. V lost 7 bases and J 2 bases, leaving 14 bases between the germline ends. The CDR3 is made up of 14 amino acids. CDR3 coding DNA: TGTGCCAGCAAAACAGGCAAACGAAACACTGAAGCTTTCTTT. Translated: CASKTGKRNTEAFF.

The gene calls are TRBV10-3 and TRBJ1-5; 7 nucleotides match TRBD1. CDR3 length equals 18 residues. The trim removed 2 bases at V and 6 bases at J, leaving 16 bases unmatched. Germline-derived CDR1 and CDR2 are ENHRY and SYGVKD. The CDR3 reads CAISEPRSERQGVQPQHF. CDR3 coding DNA: TGTGCCATCAGTGAGCCAAGATCAGAGAGACAGGGTGTTCAGCCCCAGCATTTT.

CDR3 bases: TGTGCCAGCAGTGGTCCGGGACTAGCGCGCTGGGAGTCCTACAATGAGCAGTTCTTC. The encoded protein is CASSGPGLARWESYNEQFF. V gene TRBV2 combines with J gene TRBJ2-1; 10 nucleotides agree with TRBD2. Trimming at V came to 4 bases and at J to 1 base, leaving 13 bases not matched to a gene. This CDR3 is built from 19 residues. CDR1 and CDR2 (germline): SNHLY, FYNNEI.

The chain's CDR3 is CASKPGQSGELFF. The CDR3 DNA sequence: TGTGCCAGCAAACCCGGACAGAGCGGGGAGCTGTTTTTT. The rearrangement joins TRBV21-1 to TRBJ2-2; the tabulated D call, TRBD1, remains unverified against the DNA. TRBV21-1 is deemed a pseudogene. The CDR3 loop spans 13 amino acids.

A few counts support this clonotype. The chain couples TRBV29-1 to TRBJ1-4; D may be TRBD1 (5 bases). The germline V gene has CDR1 SQVTM and CDR2 ANQGSEA. The CDR3 sequence is 11 residues long. Trimming stripped 8 bases from V and 11 bases from J, with 15 bases between. CDR3 protein: CSFLGEGKLFF. The CDR3 coding sequence is TGCAGCTTCCTGGGCGAGGGGAAACTGTTTTTT. The variable domain in full, completed from reference TRBV29-1 and TRBJ1-4, reads SAVISQKPSRDICQRGTSLTIQCQVDSQVTMMFWYRQQPGQSLTLIATANQGSEATYESGFVIDKFPISRPNLTFSTLTVSNMSPEDSSIYLCSFLGEGKLFFGSGTQLSVL.

This clonotype occurred many times. At one boundary the junction diverges from the germline segment, which might be a read error. The chain recombines TRBV5-1 with TRBJ2-7; 9 bases are shared with TRBD1. Germline values: CDR1 SGHRS, CDR2 YFSETQ. The CDR3 is made up of 13 amino acids. CDR3 in amino acids: CASGTGSSYEQYF. The CDR3 region has the DNA TGTGCCAGCGGGACAGGGAGCTCCTACGAGCAGTACTTC. Using reference TRBV5-1 and TRBJ2-7 for the parts outside the CDR3, the full variable domain is KAGVTQTPRYLIKTRGQQVTLSCSPISGHRSVSWYQQTPGQGLQFLFEYFSETQRNKGNFPGRFSGRQFSNSRSEMNVSTLELGDSALYLCASGTGSSYEQYFGPGTRLTVT.

This chain connects TRBV2 to TRBJ2-4; 10 nucleotides agree with TRBD1. The junction had 8 bases not matched to a gene; V was cut back by 7 bases and J by 8 bases. There are 14 residues in the CDR3. Germline V gene sequence: CDR1 SNHLY, CDR2 FYNNEI. This CDR3 reads CASTYWDRGYIQYF. The CDR3 coding sequence is TGTGCCAGCACCTATTGGGACAGGGGATACATTCAGTACTTC.

The chain joins TRBV29-1 to TRBJ1-1; a possible D gene is TRBD1 (6 bases). The V and J ends lost 5 bases and 1 base respectively, with 8 bases between them. CDR3 length equals 12 residues. The germline gives CDR1 SQVTM, CDR2 ANQGSEA. The CDR3 DNA reads as TGCAGCGTTTACAGGGCGAACACTGAAGCTTTCTTT. Translation: CSVYRANTEAFF.

This clonotype was seen a few times. The V gene is TRBV7-3, the J gene TRBJ2-2, with 8 bases fitting TRBD1. Per germline, CDR1 SGHTA and CDR2 FQGTGA. The CDR3 contains 15 residues. The junction had 7 bases not matched to a gene; V was cut back by 2 bases and J by 8 bases. The CDR3 protein is CASSLQTGVMGELFF. CDR3 DNA: TGTGCCAGCAGCTTACAGACAGGGGTAATGGGGGAGCTGTTTTTT.

This clonotype was counted only a few times. The V gene is TRBV18, the J gene TRBJ1-5; D unresolved. The CDR3 is made up of 12 amino acids. Germline values: CDR1 KGHSH, CDR2 LQKENI. Trimming left V 5 bases short and J 4 bases short, with 6 bases between. The CDR3 DNA sequence: TGTGCCAGCTCAGACGGTAATCAGCCCCAGCATTTT. Translating it yields CASSDGNQPQHF.

The chain couples TRBV12-3 or TRBV12-4 to TRBJ2-7; 7 bases fit TRBD1. Unmatched junction bases numbered 5, after V lost 4 bases and J lost 2 bases. The CDR3 contains 14 residues. The CDR3 DNA is TGTGCCAGCAGTTCCGGGACAGAGACCTACGAGCAGTACTTC. This encodes CASSSGTETYEQYF.

Only a few counts were recorded for this clonotype. The genes are TRBV3-1 and TRBJ1-1; perhaps TRBD1 as D (5 bases). Trimming pared 4 bases from V and 1 base from J, leaving 10 bases between. The CDR3 loop spans 14 amino acids. The germline V gene encodes CDR1 LGHDT and CDR2 YNNKEL (reference sequence). DNA for the CDR3: TGTGCCAGCAGCCCGGCAGGACAGAACACTGAAGCTTTCTTT. Translation gives CASSPAGQNTEAFF.

The rearrangement joins TRBV7-2 to TRBJ2-5, with 7 bases identical to TRBD2. Germline loops: CDR1 SGHTA, CDR2 FQGNSA. With V trimmed by 5 bases and J by 4 bases, 10 bases remained unmatched. The CDR3 length is 15 residues. CDR3 region: CASSVGGSSVETQYF. The CDR3, as DNA: TGTGCCAGCAGCGTGGGCGGGAGTAGCGTAGAGACCCAGTACTTC.

The rearrangement joins TRBV20-1 to TRBJ2-3; the match to TRBD1 covers 9 bases. CDR3 length: 17 residues. The V and J ends lost 2 bases and 3 bases, in that order; junction bases with no gene match: 12. Germline V gives CDR1 DFQATT, CDR2 SNEGSKA (reference sequence). The CDR3 DNA reads TGCAGTGCTAGACGACCAGGACACAGGGGGCATACAGATACGCAGTATTTT. This codes for CSARRPGHRGHTDTQYF.

This chain links TRBV7-2 with TRBJ1-2, with a weak D call TRBD1 (6 bases). This CDR3 has 16 residues. The V and J ends lost 5 bases and 0 bases respectively, with 16 bases between them. The germline V gene encodes CDR1 SGHTA and CDR2 FQGNSA. In DNA, the CDR3 is TGTGCCAGCAGCCCATCCGGGACACTGCCTAACTATGGCTACACCTTC. This encodes CASSPSGTLPNYGYTF.

This clonotype occurred a few times. V and J are TRBV20-1 and TRBJ1-5; D gene ambiguous. V was shortened by 5 bases and J by 0 bases, with 8 bases between the two germline ends. This CDR3 comprises 13 residues. Germline lookup yields CDR1 DFQATT and CDR2 SNEGSKA (reference sequence). As DNA, the CDR3 is TGCAGTGCTCAAAGTTATAGCAATCAGCCCCAGCATTTT. Amino acid sequence: CSAQSYSNQPQHF.

In its sample, this clonotype was seen many times. The genes are TRBV12-3 or TRBV12-4 and TRBJ2-1; D possibly corresponds to TRBD1 (6 bases). Deletions cut 4 bases from V and 1 base from J, with 8 bases between. The CDR3 loop spans 14 amino acids. CDR3 sequence (DNA): TGTGCCAGCAGTTCAGGGGTGTCCTACAATGAGCAGTTCTTC. It encodes CASSSGVSYNEQFF.

This clonotype was observed a handful of times. This CDR3 reads CASSLMQGRWGNTEAFF. CDR3 in DNA: TGTGCCAGCAGCTTGATGCAGGGGCGGTGGGGGAACACTGAAGCTTTCTTT. The rearrangement links TRBV7-2 to TRBJ1-1, with D perhaps TRBD1 (6 bases). Germline CDR1 and CDR2: SGHTA and FQGNSA. This CDR3 is 17 amino acids long. V lost 3 bases and J 1 base, leaving 18 bases between the germline ends.